Shown below are 9 T cell receptor beta chains from a single sample sequenced in a study of T cell responses to AZD1222 COVID-19 vaccine. Method: immunoSEQ multiplex PCR; TCRdb's copy keeps in-frame clones and lacks some. The data contain about 260,000 clones, 85% to 95% of them seen just once; the ten biggest clones take up around 0.5%. The sequenced sample was peripheral blood, obtained on day 0 of AZD1222 vaccination. The receptor source for this set is an adult in good health.

The gene calls are TRBV6-2 or TRBV6-3 and TRBJ2-1; 7 nucleotides line up with TRBD2. The V gene's germline CDR1 is MNHEY and CDR2 SVGEGT. This CDR3 region has 14 residues. The V and J ends lost 4 bases and 4 bases, in that order; junction bases with no gene match: 4. The CDR3 sequence: CASSFGLEYNEQFF. DNA for the CDR3: TGTGCCAGCAGTTTCGGACTAGAATACAATGAGCAGTTCTTC.

This clone has only a few counts. The chain combines TRBV7-2 with TRBJ2-4; maybe TRBD2 (6 bases). Deletions cut 5 bases from V and 16 bases from J, with 18 bases between. The germline V gene has CDR1 SGHTA and CDR2 FQGNSA. The CDR3 sequence is 12 residues long. The CDR3 region is CASSPGGDLRYF. CDR3 bases: TGTGCCAGCAGCCCAGGAGGGGACCTAAGATACTTC.

This clone was recorded a few times. The J gene is TRBJ2-7, the V gene TRBV18; TRBD1 matches 9 bases. Germline V gene lookup returns CDR1 KGHSH and CDR2 LQKENI. This CDR3 has 14 residues. Trimming took 6 bases from V and 6 from J; bases not matched to a gene: 9. The CDR3 here is CASSQGGQGGEQYF. CDR3 sequence (DNA): TGTGCCAGCTCCCAGGGGGGACAGGGAGGCGAGCAGTACTTC.

V and J are TRBV28 and TRBJ1-5, with D hard to call. The CDR3 is 13 amino acids. In germline, CDR1 is MDHEN, CDR2 SYDVKM. Trimming took off 7 bases at V and 0 bases at J, with 7 bases between the two ends. The CDR3 spells CASKRNSNQPQHF. In DNA, the CDR3 is TGTGCCAGCAAACGGAATAGCAATCAGCCCCAGCATTTT.

The V call is TRBV7-3, the J call TRBJ2-7; D possibly matches TRBD1 or TRBD2 (5 bases each). This CDR3 has 13 amino acids. With 1 base removed from V and 6 bases from J, the gap between germline ends came to 10 bases. CDR1 and CDR2 (germline): SGHTA, FQGTGA. For the CDR3, the DNA is TGTGCCAGCAGCTTAAACACCGGGGCCGAGCAGTACTTC. It specifies CASSLNTGAEQYF. Combining the CDR3 with reference TRBV7-3 and TRBJ2-7 gives the whole variable domain GAGVSQTPSNKVTEKGKYVELRCDPISGHTALYWYRQSLGQGPEFLIYFQGTGAADDSGLPNDRFFAVRPEGSVSTLKIQRTERGDSAVYLCASSLNTGAEQYFGPGTRLTVT.

The gene calls are TRBV12-5 and TRBJ1-2; D gene uncertain. Germline CDR1 reads LGHNT; CDR2 reads FRNRAP. CDR3 length: 13 residues. Trimming removed 7 bases from V and 8 bases from J, with 17 bases in between. The CDR3 sequence is CASAPSGGMGYTF. CDR3 nucleotides: TGTGCTAGTGCCCCGTCGGGTGGGATGGGCTACACCTTC. The full variable domain, completed using reference TRBV12-5 and TRBJ1-2, is DARVTQTPRHKVTEMGQEVTMRCQPILGHNTVFWYRQTMMQGLELLAYFRNRAPLDDSGMPKDRFSAEMPDATLATLKIQPSEPRDSAVYFCASAPSGGMGYTFGSGTRLTVV.

The J gene is TRBJ1-6, the V gene TRBV6-6; D not resolved. V dropped 5 bases and J dropped 0 bases, with 14 bases sitting between them. CDR1 MNHNY and CDR2 SVGAGI come from the germline V gene (reference sequence). This CDR3 region has 17 residues. The CDR3 DNA is TGTGCCAGCAGTCTCAGGCTAGCAAGCTCCTATAATTCACCCCTCCACTTT. It translates to CASSLRLASSYNSPLHF.

This rearrangement joins TRBV11-2 to TRBJ2-2; D is possibly TRBD2 (7 bases). CDR1 SGHAT and CDR2 FQNNGV come from the germline V gene. The CDR3 is 16 amino acids. V was clipped by 0 bases and J by 4 bases, with 12 bases between them. The CDR3 protein is CASSLEGGLTTGELFF. DNA for the CDR3: TGTGCCAGCAGCTTAGAGGGGGGGCTAACCACCGGGGAGCTGTTTTTT.

The chain combines TRBV4-2 with TRBJ2-1; D tentatively fits TRBD1 or TRBD2 (5 bases each). The CDR3 contains 14 residues. Germline assignment: CDR1 LGHNA and CDR2 YNFKEQ. Trimming stripped 4 bases from V and 11 bases from J, with 18 bases between. In DNA form, the CDR3 reads TGTGCCAGCAGCCTCCTGGGGGACCCCGAGCAGCAGTTCTTC. This translates into CASSLLGDPEQQFF.